Listed below are T cell receptor beta chains from one sample, sequenced in a study of blood T cell repertoires in COVID-19. Only in-frame clones appear in the TCRdb table, and some are missing; sequencing was by immunoSEQ multiplex PCR. The sample includes around 130,000 clones, around 88% of them seen just once. Source material: peripheral blood. These receptors were taken from a woman aged 45-65 years who had recovered from COVID-19. Each CDR3 is given with its conserved first and last residue. D genes are given only for firm matches. Clone size appears in some rows only: once, few, many, or a class for an expanded clone.

cdr3_length	d_call	v_call	clone_size	j_call	cdr3_aa	cdr3_nt
17	-	TRBV2	-	TRBJ2-2	CASSESGRRGNTGELFF	TGTGCCAGCAGTGAAAGCGGTCGGCGCGGGAACACCGGGGAGCTGTTTTTT
15	-	TRBV11-3	-	TRBJ1-1	CASSLGGDAGPRAFF	TGTGCCAGCAGCTTAGGGGGGGATGCAGGTCCGAGGGCTTTCTTT
15	TRBD2	TRBV15	once	TRBJ2-5	CATSRQKRGVETQYF	TGTGCCACCAGCAGACAAAAGCGGGGGGTGGAGACCCAGTACTTC
17	TRBD1	TRBV19	-	TRBJ2-6	CASTIGGTYSGANVLTF	TGTGCCAGTACCATAGGGGGCACCTACTCTGGGGCCAACGTCCTGACTTTC
14	TRBD1	TRBV6-5	-	TRBJ1-3	CASSRTGVGNTIYF	TGTGCCAGCAGTCGGACAGGGGTTGGAAACACCATATATTTT
14	-	TRBV11-2	-	TRBJ1-1	CASSLIHGGTEAFF	TGTGCCAGCAGCTTAATTCACGGTGGTACTGAAGCTTTCTTT
14	-	TRBV15	-	TRBJ2-3	CATHDREKADTQYF	TGTGCCACCCACGACCGGGAGAAGGCAGATACGCAGTATTTT
14	-	TRBV16	-	TRBJ1-4	CASSQTATNEKLFF	TGTGCCAGCAGCCAGACAGCGACTAATGAAAAACTGTTTTTT
13	TRBD2	TRBV6-2/TRBV6-3	-	TRBJ2-7	CASSGLGSYEQYF	TGTGCCAGCAGCGGACTAGGGTCCTACGAGCAGTACTTC
13	-	TRBV2	-	TRBJ2-5	CASSEGDSSFQYF	TGTGCCAGCAGTGAAGGTGACAGCAGTTTCCAGTACTTC
17	-	TRBV7-8	-	TRBJ2-7	CASSFRFTGTLGYEQYF	TGTGCCAGCAGCTTTCGTTTCACAGGGACCCTCGGGTACGAGCAGTACTTC
13	-	TRBV6-6	-	TRBJ1-6	CASSRGGNSPLHF	TGTGCCAGCAGCCGGGGGGGGAATTCACCCCTCCACTTT
14	-	TRBV30	-	TRBJ1-2	CAWSLGGQAYGYTF	TGTGCCTGGAGTTTAGGAGGGCAGGCCTATGGCTACACCTTC
18	TRBD1	TRBV29-1	-	TRBJ2-2	CSVVKGQVYWGVSGELFF	TGCAGCGTTGTAAAGGGACAGGTGTATTGGGGGGTGTCCGGGGAGCTGTTTTTT
16	-	TRBV6-2/TRBV6-3	-	TRBJ2-3	CASSPVRRARTDTQYF	TGTGCCAGCAGTCCGGTGCGGAGAGCTCGCACAGATACGCAGTATTTT
18	-	TRBV21-1	-	TRBJ1-1	CASSTIQGDVSSDTEAFF	TGTGCCAGCAGCACGATCCAGGGGGATGTCTCGTCGGACACTGAAGCTTTCTTT